This T cell receptor (beta chain) was identified in a study of cytomegalovirus exposure and HLA in healthy donors. Findings and limits, study-wide: Some 16,000 TCR beta sequences were associated with HLA alleles at 0.05 false discovery rate in a later analysis.

Primers for the PCR totalled 60 Vbeta and 13 Jbeta. Profiled with immunoSEQ multiplex PCR; TCRdb holds only in-frame clones, not every one. The sample contains 98,000 or so clones, approximately 80% of which appear only once. In regard to this clone: Its antigen is currently unknown.

The CDR3 loop spans 19 amino acids. The V call is TRBV7-5, the J call TRBJ2-1; the table's D call, TRBD2, has no DNA check behind it. TRBV7-5 is designated a pseudogene. The TCR was taken from a woman aged 40 to 50 in good health and CMV-seronegative. Input material: PBMCs. The CDR3 DNA follows: TGTGCCAGAAGCTGCGACTTCCCGGGACTCCTCGGCTCCTACAATGAGCAGTTCTTC. As protein: CARSCDFPGLLGSYNEQFF.